Presented here are 27 T cell receptor beta chains from one specimen sequenced in a study of OX40 agonist ivuxolimab in advanced cancers. This table comes from immunoSEQ multiplex PCR, and its TCRdb copy is limited to in-frame clones, with some not included. The repertoire holds about 77,000 clones, roughly 87% seen once, with under 0.75% in the top ten. Sequencing used CD4+ or CD8+ T cells sorted from blood, obtained in a trial of the OX40 agonist ivuxolimab. These TCRs come from an adult with an advanced solid tumor such as melanoma, head and neck, liver or kidney cancer.

This rearrangement joins TRBV5-4 to TRBJ2-7; maybe TRBD1 (5 bases). V dropped 1 base and J dropped 1 base, with 9 bases sitting between them. CDR1 is SGHNT and CDR2 is YYREEE in the germline V gene (reference sequence). The CDR3 loop spans 14 amino acids. CDR3 coding DNA: TGTGCCAGCAGCTTGAATCCAGGGTCCTACGAGCAGTACTTC. It codes for CASSLNPGSYEQYF.

The rearrangement uses TRBV7-2 and TRBJ2-7, with a possible D match to TRBD1 (5 bases). Germline V CDR1 and CDR2: SGHTA, FQGNSA. V was cut by 0 bases and J by 3 bases, with 9 bases left in between. There are 14 residues in the CDR3. The CDR3 sequence: CASSLATGFYEQYF. The CDR3 DNA follows: TGTGCCAGCAGCTTAGCTACAGGATTCTACGAGCAGTACTTC.

The chain links TRBV18 to TRBJ2-5; 8 bases match TRBD2. The CDR3 consists of 16 residues. V trimming: 0 bases; J trimming: 6 bases; junction bases outside the gene matches: 9. Germline V gene data show CDR1 as KGHSH and CDR2 as LQKENI. In nucleotides, the CDR3 is TGTGCCAGCTCACCACCGCGGAATAGCGGGGTGAAGACCCAGTACTTC. Protein: CASSPPRNSGVKTQYF.

This clone has just one count. The V and J genes are TRBV27 and TRBJ2-7; D may be TRBD1 or TRBD2 (6 bases each). The CDR3 extends over 14 amino acids. CDR1 is MNHEY and CDR2 is SMNVEV in the germline V gene (reference sequence). Trimming cost V 4 bases and J 4 bases, with 14 bases left between them. The CDR3 coding sequence is TGTGCCAGCAGTTCTTCCGGGGGCTTATACGAGCAGTACTTC. Translated, it gives CASSSSGGLYEQYF.

Here the CDR3 reads CASRTSTDTQYF. Here the CDR3 DNA reads TGTGCCAGCAGGACTAGCACAGATACGCAGTATTTT. The chain combines TRBV2 with TRBJ2-3; D gene ambiguous. The V end was cut by 6 bases, the J end by 0 bases, with 4 bases between. The CDR3 is made up of 12 amino acids. From germline, CDR1 is SNHLY and CDR2 FYNNEI.

The chain recombines TRBV5-6 with TRBJ1-2; 7 positions match TRBD1. Germline assignment: CDR1 SGHDT and CDR2 YYEEEE. The V gene end was trimmed by 0 bases and the J gene end by 8 bases; junction bases not matched to a gene: 1. This CDR3 region has 12 residues. CDR3 in amino acids: CASSLVGGGYTF. In DNA form, the CDR3 reads TGTGCCAGCAGCTTGGTAGGGGGCGGCTACACCTTC.

The chain is built from TRBV15 and TRBJ2-1, with 7 bases lining up with TRBD1. V was clipped by 1 base and J by 10 bases; unmatched bases: 7. This CDR3 comprises 14 residues. CDR1 LNHNV and CDR2 YYDKDF come from the germline V gene (reference sequence). CDR3 sequence (DNA): TGTGCCACCAGCAGAGGCCAGGGGGATGACGAGCAGTTCTTC. It yields the protein CATSRGQGDDEQFF.

There are a few counts of this clone. This sequence joins TRBV5-7 and TRBJ2-5; D is perhaps TRBD1 (5 bases). TRBV5-7 falls under the ORF class, with uncertain function. Trimming pared 1 base from V and 1 base from J, leaving 14 bases between. This CDR3 spans 16 amino acids. CDR3 sequence (DNA): TGTGCCAGCAGCTTGAATGAAACCGACAGCCAAGAGACCCAGTACTTC. As protein: CASSLNETDSQETQYF.

V gene TRBV5-6 combines with J gene TRBJ1-5; D is unresolved. Trimming took off 4 bases at V and 0 bases at J, with 11 bases between the two ends. CDR3 length: 15 amino acids. CDR1 is SGHDT, CDR2 YYEEEE, per germline. The CDR3 DNA reads as TGTGCCAGCAGCAAGAAGGCAGATAGCAATCAGCCCCAGCATTTT. This codes for CASSKKADSNQPQHF.

The CDR3 bases are TGTGCCAGCAGCTTAAAGGGGCAGAGGCAAGAGACCCAGTACTTC. Translation gives CASSLKGQRQETQYF. The rearrangement uses TRBV7-2 and TRBJ2-5, with D possibly being TRBD1 (5 bases). Per germline, CDR1 SGHTA and CDR2 FQGNSA. This CDR3 contains 15 residues. Trimming removed 2 bases from V and 2 bases from J, with 12 bases in between.

The chain carries TRBV7-2 and TRBJ2-5, with D uncertain. The V gene lost 5 bases and the J gene lost 7 bases, with 14 bases spanning the gap. CDR3 length: 13 residues. Per germline, CDR1 SGHTA and CDR2 FQGNSA. The DNA for the CDR3 is TGTGCCAGCAGCCCCCCGGTGGCCAGGACCCAGTACTTC. This gives the protein CASSPPVARTQYF.

V is TRBV7-3 and J is TRBJ2-2; 8 bases are a match to TRBD2. Looked up from germline, CDR1 is SGHTA and CDR2 is FQGTGA. Trimming at V came to 8 bases and at J to 3 bases, leaving 5 bases not matched to a gene. The CDR3 spans 14 residues. The CDR3 DNA follows: TGTGCCAGCCAGGGAGCGGGGGACACCGGGGAGCTGTTTTTT. It encodes CASQGAGDTGELFF. The whole variable domain, filled in from reference TRBV7-3 and TRBJ2-2, reads GAGVSQTPSNKVTEKGKYVELRCDPISGHTALYWYRQSLGQGPEFLIYFQGTGAADDSGLPNDRFFAVRPEGSVSTLKIQRTERGDSAVYLCASQGAGDTGELFFGEGSRLTVL.

Here the CDR3 reads CASSEPGATKSYEQYF. CDR3 in DNA: TGTGCCAGCAGCGAACCAGGGGCCACAAAATCCTACGAGCAGTACTTC. The V and J genes are TRBV7-2 and TRBJ2-7, with D possibly matching TRBD1 (6 bases). The CDR3 runs 16 residues. V was cut by 5 bases and J by 1 base, with 18 bases left in between. Germline V gives CDR1 SGHTA, CDR2 FQGNSA.

This clone occurred once. V usage is TRBV7-2 and J usage is TRBJ2-1; D might be TRBD2 (5 bases). Trimming pared 5 bases from V and 6 bases from J, leaving 17 bases between. The CDR3 sequence is 15 residues long. Germline lookup yields CDR1 SGHTA and CDR2 FQGNSA. The CDR3 region is CASSGRALEGNEQFF. The CDR3, as DNA: TGTGCCAGCAGCGGCCGGGCCCTCGAGGGCAATGAGCAGTTCTTC. Supplemented by reference TRBV7-2 and TRBJ2-1, the full variable domain reads GAGVSQSPSNKVTEKGKDVELRCDPISGHTALYWYRQSLGQGLEFLIYFQGNSAPDKSGLPSDRFSAERTGGSVSTLTIQRTQQEDSAVYLCASSGRALEGNEQFFGPGTRLTVL.

The chain recombines TRBV7-9 with TRBJ2-1; D is perhaps TRBD2 (5 bases). Germline V gives CDR1 SEHNR, CDR2 FQNEAQ (reference sequence). CDR3 size: 12 residues. Between the trimmed V and J ends, which lost 5 bases and 9 bases, there was a span of 11 bases. The CDR3 is CASSGLAGEQFF. The CDR3 DNA reads TGTGCCAGCAGCGGGCTAGCTGGTGAGCAGTTCTTC.

This clone was observed a few times. The rearrangement links TRBV5-1 to TRBJ1-4, with a possible D match to TRBD1 (5 bases). Per germline, CDR1 SGHRS and CDR2 YFSETQ. CDR3 length: 15 residues. Trimming cost V 2 bases and J 7 bases, with 15 bases left between them. The chain's CDR3 is CASSLMGQVGEKLFF. The DNA for the CDR3 is TGCGCCAGCAGCTTAATGGGGCAAGTAGGTGAAAAACTGTTTTTT.

In the case of this clone: At one of its ends the junction is not consistent with the germline gene, which may arise from a read error. As DNA, the CDR3 is TGTGCCTGGAGTAGGGTGAATTCTTGGGGAGGTCGGGAGGAGTGGGACTTC. This sequence encodes CAWSRVNSWGGREEWDF. V and J are TRBV30 and TRBJ2-7, with 7 bases aligning to TRBD2. Germline CDR1 is GTSNPN and CDR2 is SVGIG (reference sequence). This CDR3 has 17 amino acids.

This sequence joins TRBV5-1 and TRBJ2-1; TRBD1 matches 9 bases. After removal of 2 bases from V and 7 bases from J, the junction contained 7 bases not matched to a gene. The CDR3 covers 15 residues. Germline values: CDR1 SGHRS, CDR2 YFSETQ. The CDR3 loop reads CASSFTGGAGNEQFF. In DNA, the CDR3 is TGCGCCAGCAGCTTCACAGGGGGCGCTGGGAATGAGCAGTTCTTC.

The V call is TRBV29-1, the J call TRBJ1-2; weak D call: TRBD1 (5 bases). CDR1 and CDR2 from the germline V gene are SQVTM and ANQGSEA. The CDR3 consists of 16 residues. V lost 4 bases, J lost 7 bases, and 25 bases lay in between. CDR3 DNA: TGCAGCGTTGGGAATTGGAGGGACCGCGTTTTTGGTGGCTACACCTTC. Its translation: CSVGNWRDRVFGGYTF. The full variable domain, in which reference TRBV29-1 and TRBJ1-2 provide the parts outside the CDR3, is SAVISQKPSRDICQRGTSLTIQCQVDSQVTMMFWYRQQPGQSLTLIATANQGSEATYESGFVIDKFPISRPNLTFSTLTVSNMSPEDSSIYLCSVGNWRDRVFGGYTFGSGTRLTVV.

The chain carries TRBV5-6 and TRBJ2-5; 7 nucleotides match TRBD1. J gave up 2 bases and V 4 bases, and 8 bases lay outside the gene matches. Germline loops: CDR1 SGHDT, CDR2 YYEEEE. The length of the CDR3 is 15 residues. Here the CDR3 reads CASSLIDRAQETQYF. Written as DNA, the CDR3 is TGTGCCAGCAGCCTAATCGACAGGGCTCAAGAGACCCAGTACTTC.

The rearrangement joins TRBV5-1 to TRBJ2-1, with TRBD2 matching 7 bases. CDR1 and CDR2 from the germline V gene are SGHRS and YFSETQ. This CDR3 spans 15 amino acids. The trim removed 0 bases at V and 2 bases at J, leaving 2 bases unmatched. In DNA form, the CDR3 reads TGCGCCAGCAGCTTGGGACTAGCCACCTACAATGAGCAGTTCTTC. Residues: CASSLGLATYNEQFF.

The chain combines TRBV19 with TRBJ1-2; D possibly corresponds to TRBD1 (5 bases). From germline, CDR1 is LNHDA and CDR2 SQIVND (reference sequence). Between the trimmed V and J ends, which lost 4 bases and 4 bases, there was a span of 13 bases. The CDR3 runs 14 residues. CDR3 in amino acids: CASSTTQATYGYTF. CDR3 bases: TGTGCCAGTAGTACAACACAGGCCACCTATGGCTACACCTTC. Variable domain in full (rest from reference TRBV19 and TRBJ1-2): DGGITQSPKYLFRKEGQNVTLSCEQNLNHDAMYWYRQDPGQGLRLIYYSQIVNDFQKGDIAEGYSVSREKKESFPLTVTSAQKNPTAFYLCASSTTQATYGYTFGSGTRLTVV.

This clone is a singleton in its sample. This sequence joins TRBV5-1 and TRBJ1-1; D is uncertain. The germline CDR1 and CDR2 sequences are SGHRS and YFSETQ. This CDR3 spans 15 amino acids. Trimming removed 2 bases from V and 0 bases from J, with 11 bases in between. The CDR3 sequence: CASSFGGFMNTEAFF. Here the CDR3 DNA reads TGCGCCAGCAGCTTTGGCGGTTTCATGAACACTGAAGCTTTCTTT.

The chain combines TRBV18 with TRBJ1-1, with 7 bases that match TRBD1. Losses at the gene ends were 6 bases for V and 0 bases for J; bases not matched to a gene: 13. There are 17 residues in the CDR3. CDR1 is KGHSH, CDR2 LQKENI, per germline. For the CDR3, the DNA is TGTGCCAGCTCGCTAATTTCATTCAGGGGGATGAACACTGAAGCTTTCTTT. Translated: CASSLISFRGMNTEAFF.

This clone came up a few times. This rearrangement joins TRBV9 to TRBJ2-7; D not resolved. This CDR3 spans 15 amino acids. Germline CDR1 is SGDLS and CDR2 is YYNGEE. Trimming took off 0 bases at V and 2 bases at J, with 12 bases between the two ends. The CDR3 sequence: CASSVVRYRAYEQYF. In nucleotides, the CDR3 is TGTGCCAGCAGCGTAGTGAGGTATCGGGCCTACGAGCAGTACTTC.

As DNA, the CDR3 is TGTGCCAGCAGCGTAGCCGGGCACAGGGGGGTAGATACGCAGTATTTT. Protein sequence: CASSVAGHRGVDTQYF. This chain uses TRBV9 with TRBJ2-3; 8 nucleotides line up with TRBD1. V dropped 0 bases and J dropped 5; count of bases not matched to a gene: 8. The CDR3 has 16 residues. Germline V gene data show CDR1 as SGDLS and CDR2 as YYNGEE.

The CDR3 reads CASSNNYGYTF. CDR3 nucleotides: TGTGCCAGCAGCAACAACTATGGCTACACCTTC. The chain is built from TRBV7-9 and TRBJ1-2; D unclear. Germline V gene lookup returns CDR1 SEHNR and CDR2 FQNEAQ (reference sequence). The CDR3 runs to 11 residues. Trimming cost V 5 bases and J 2 bases, with 3 bases left between them.